These 24 T cell receptor beta chains share one sample of origin, sequenced in a study of blood T cell repertoires in COVID-19. Sequenced by immunoSEQ multiplex PCR; TCRdb stores in-frame clones only, minus some. The sample shows around 140,000 clones, 87% of them seen only once. The sample consisted of PBMCs or T cells enriched from blood (not recorded which). The receptors stem from a woman between 40 and 50 years old who had been exposed to COVID-19.

The chain joins TRBV11-2 to TRBJ2-1; D is possibly TRBD2 (5 bases). Germline assignment: CDR1 SGHAT and CDR2 FQNNGV. The V end was cut by 4 bases, the J end by 5 bases, with 15 bases between. The CDR3 has 15 amino acids. CDR3 bases: TGTGCCAGCAGCTCAACGAGCGGAGCCAACAATGAGCAGTTCTTC. Amino acids: CASSSTSGANNEQFF.

This chain links TRBV2 with TRBJ1-2; TRBD1 aligns across 8 bases. The junction had 3 bases not matched to a gene; V was cut back by 6 bases and J by 3 bases. Germline values: CDR1 SNHLY, CDR2 FYNNEI. CDR3 length: 13 residues. In DNA form, the CDR3 reads TGTGCCAGCAGCGGGACAGGACACTATGGCTACACCTTC. Its protein is CASSGTGHYGYTF.

Comments on this clone: At one end the junction does not follow the germline gene, possibly because of a read error. The V gene is TRBV5-1, the J gene TRBJ2-6; 9 bases align to TRBD1. The CDR3 contains 19 residues. In germline, CDR1 is SGHRS, CDR2 YFSETQ. Here the CDR3 DNA reads TGCGCCAGCAGCTGGGCCGGGACAGGGTATACCTCTGGGGCCAACATCCTGACTTTC. Amino acid sequence: CASSWAGTGYTSGANILTF. Variable domain in full (rest from reference TRBV5-1 and TRBJ2-6): KAGVTQTPRYLIKTRGQQVTLSCSPISGHRSVSWYQQTPGQGLQFLFEYFSETQRNKGNFPGRFSGRQFSNSRSEMNVSTLELGDSALYLCASSWAGTGYTSGANILTFGAGSRLTVL.

The chain links TRBV10-3 to TRBJ2-1, with TRBD2 matching 11 bases. CDR3 length equals 14 residues. V trimming: 7 bases; J trimming: 4 bases; junction bases outside the gene matches: 3. Per germline, CDR1 ENHRY and CDR2 SYGVKD. CDR3 coding DNA: TGTGCCATCACGGGACTAGCGGAGTACAATGAGCAGTTCTTC. Translated: CAITGLAEYNEQFF.

The rearrangement links TRBV19 to TRBJ2-2; the match to TRBD1 covers 11 bases. V lost 4 bases, J lost 0 bases, and 1 base stayed unmatched. This CDR3 is 16 amino acids long. Germline loops: CDR1 LNHDA, CDR2 SQIVND (reference sequence). The CDR3 coding sequence is TGTGCCAGTAGTAGGACAGGGGGCGCGAACACCGGGGAGCTGTTTTTT. It is translated as CASSRTGGANTGELFF.

V gene TRBV28 combines with J gene TRBJ1-4, with TRBD1 matching 9 bases. The trim removed 6 bases at V and 7 bases at J, leaving 3 bases unmatched. Germline values: CDR1 MDHEN, CDR2 SYDVKM. There are 13 residues in the CDR3. The CDR3 nucleotides read TGTGCCAGCAGACAGGGGGCGGTTGAAAAACTGTTTTTT. It codes for CASRQGAVEKLFF.

The J gene is TRBJ1-5, the V gene TRBV3-1 (or the pseudogene TRBV3-2), with D maybe TRBD1 (6 bases). In germline, CDR1 is LGHDT, CDR2 YNNKEL (reference sequence). The V end was cut by 4 bases, the J end by 3 bases, with 10 bases between. CDR3 length: 14 amino acids. The CDR3 reads CASSPRTANQPQHF. The CDR3 region has the DNA TGTGCCAGCAGCCCTCGGACAGCCAATCAGCCCCAGCATTTT.

The DNA of the CDR3 is TGTGCCAGCAGTTTACGCGAGAACCGGGAGCTGTTTTTT. Encoded protein: CASSLRENRELFF. The chain joins TRBV28 to TRBJ2-2; no definite D call. V was pared by 2 bases and J by 9 bases, with 10 bases between. The CDR3 runs to 13 residues. The germline V gene has CDR1 MDHEN and CDR2 SYDVKM. Supplemented by reference TRBV28 and TRBJ2-2, the full variable domain reads DVKVTQSSRYLVKRTGEKVFLECVQDMDHENMFWYRQDPGLGLRLIYFSYDVKMKEKGDIPEGYSVSREKKERFSLILESASTNQTSMYLCASSLRENRELFFGEGSRLTVL.

The chain couples TRBV28 to TRBJ1-1; 10 bases match TRBD1. V was pared by 6 bases and J by 4 bases, with 8 bases of the junction left unmatched. Per germline, CDR1 MDHEN and CDR2 SYDVKM. The CDR3 is 15 residues long. CDR3 in amino acids: CASRTGGETGTEAFF. For the CDR3, the DNA is TGTGCCAGCAGGACAGGGGGCGAGACTGGCACTGAAGCTTTCTTT.

CDR3 sequence (DNA): TGTGCCAGCTCACCAGGAGGGGGCGTATCTGGGGCCAACGTCCTGACTTTC. As protein: CASSPGGGVSGANVLTF. The rearrangement uses TRBV18 and TRBJ2-6; possible D gene TRBD1, 7 bases. Germline loops: CDR1 KGHSH, CDR2 LQKENI. This CDR3 has 17 residues. V was clipped by 2 bases and J by 1 base, with 12 bases between them.

This sequence joins TRBV9 and TRBJ1-2, with TRBD1 identical over 10 bases. This CDR3 is built from 18 residues. With V trimmed by 3 bases and J by 6 bases, 17 bases remained unmatched. The germline V gene has CDR1 SGDLS and CDR2 YYNGEE. The CDR3 coding sequence is TGTGCCAGCAGCGCCCGATATTCCGGGACAGGGGAAGTGGATGGCTACACCTTC. Translating it yields CASSARYSGTGEVDGYTF.

The chain employs TRBV5-8 and TRBJ1-2; 10 nucleotides line up with TRBD1. Germline V CDR1 and CDR2: SGHTS, YDEGEE. Germline trimming cut 3 bases from V and 3 bases from J; bases unmatched to any gene: 2. The CDR3 has 14 residues. The CDR3, as DNA: TGTGCCAGCAGCTCCGGACAGGGGGACTATGGCTACACCTTC. It translates to CASSSGQGDYGYTF.

The V call is TRBV7-9, the J call TRBJ2-2, with 7 nucleotides matching TRBD2. This CDR3 region has 16 residues. The V gene's germline CDR1 is SEHNR and CDR2 FQNEAQ (reference sequence). After removal of 7 bases from V and 3 bases from J, the junction contained 11 bases not matched to a gene. CDR3 coding DNA: TGTGCCAGCATCCCGAGGGGAGGGCCGTACACCGGGGAGCTGTTTTTT. It codes for CASIPRGGPYTGELFF.

The V call is TRBV25-1, the J call TRBJ2-4; D may be TRBD2 (5 bases). Germline V gene data show CDR1 as MGHDK and CDR2 as SYGVNS. This CDR3 has 15 amino acids. V was cut by 1 base and J by 7 bases, with 14 bases left in between. The CDR3 sequence is CASSESGGMANIQYF. The CDR3 DNA is TGTGCCAGCAGTGAATCCGGAGGTATGGCCAACATTCAGTACTTC. Variable domain in full (rest from reference TRBV25-1 and TRBJ2-4): EADIYQTPRYLVIGTGKKITLECSQTMGHDKMYWYQQDPGMELHLIHYSYGVNSTEKGDLSSESTVSRIRTEHFPLTLESARPSHTSQYLCASSESGGMANIQYFGAGTRLSVL.

The chain is built from TRBV9 and TRBJ1-5, with 9 bases that match TRBD1. In germline, CDR1 is SGDLS, CDR2 YYNGEE. This CDR3 has 15 amino acids. With 4 bases clipped from V and 4 bases from J, the junction kept 6 bases outside the gene matches. CDR3 DNA sequence: TGTGCCAGCAGCCTCACAGGGGGCGAGAATCAGCCCCAGCATTTT. Protein: CASSLTGGENQPQHF.

On this clone itself: A read error may account for a junction end that differs from germline. This rearrangement joins TRBV7-2 to TRBJ2-3; tentative D call: TRBD1 (7 bases). The V gene's germline CDR1 is SGHTA and CDR2 FQGNSA. The CDR3 contains 15 residues. DNA of the CDR3: TGTGCCAGCATCGAGGGGGCTTACTCGGGAGATAAGCAGTATTTT. Amino acid sequence: CASIEGAYSGDKQYF.

The chain uses TRBV6-2 or TRBV6-3 and TRBJ2-3; D is ambiguous. The V gene's germline CDR1 is MNHEY and CDR2 SVGEGT. The V end lost 6 bases, the J end lost 2 bases, and 15 bases lay between the germline ends. The length of the CDR3 is 15 residues. The CDR3 DNA reads TGTGCCAGCAGCCCCGTGCGGCCTAACACAGATACGCAGTATTTT. This sequence encodes CASSPVRPNTDTQYF.

The chain links TRBV2 to TRBJ2-7; TRBD1 aligns across 8 bases. Germline V gene data show CDR1 as SNHLY and CDR2 as FYNNEI. V was clipped by 10 bases and J by 2 bases; unmatched bases: 4. This CDR3 contains 12 residues. The chain's CDR3 is CATSGQAYEQYF. For the CDR3, the DNA is TGTGCCACCTCGGGACAGGCCTACGAGCAGTACTTC.

The chain couples TRBV19 to TRBJ2-7; maybe TRBD1 (6 bases). In germline, CDR1 is LNHDA, CDR2 SQIVND (reference sequence). Trimming stripped 5 bases from V and 0 bases from J, with 11 bases between. The CDR3 sequence is 14 residues long. The CDR3 coding sequence is TGTGCCAGTAGTCACAGGGCTATCTCCTACGAGCAGTACTTC. It codes for CASSHRAISYEQYF.

The chain is built from TRBV5-1 and TRBJ2-1, with no clear D. Germline values: CDR1 SGHRS, CDR2 YFSETQ. The ends were cut back, 0 bases at V and 7 bases at J, with 5 bases in the middle. The CDR3 has 12 amino acids. The CDR3 DNA follows: TGCGCCAGCAGCTTGGTATCTAATGAGCAGTTCTTC. This sequence encodes CASSLVSNEQFF. Filled out from reference TRBV5-1 and TRBJ2-1, the complete variable domain reads KAGVTQTPRYLIKTRGQQVTLSCSPISGHRSVSWYQQTPGQGLQFLFEYFSETQRNKGNFPGRFSGRQFSNSRSEMNVSTLELGDSALYLCASSLVSNEQFFGPGTRLTVL.

The chain joins TRBV3-1 (or the pseudogene TRBV3-2) to TRBJ2-3; 10 bases agree with TRBD1. J was trimmed by 9 bases and V by 5 bases; bases with no gene match: 14. This CDR3 has 16 residues. The germline V gene has CDR1 LGHDT and CDR2 YNNKEL (reference sequence). The CDR3 region has the DNA TGTGCCAGCAGCTTCACCCCCGGGACAGGGGAGAGGACGCAGTATTTT. This encodes CASSFTPGTGERTQYF.

The chain combines TRBV7-2 with TRBJ2-1; the match to TRBD2 covers 9 bases. J lost 7 bases, V lost 1 base, and 5 bases had no gene match. CDR1 is SGHTA and CDR2 is FQGNSA in the germline V gene. This CDR3 contains 15 residues. The CDR3 is CASSLELAGGNEQFF. The DNA of the CDR3 is TGTGCCAGCAGCTTAGAACTAGCGGGTGGGAATGAGCAGTTCTTC.

The V gene is TRBV28, the J gene TRBJ2-7, with D maybe TRBD2 (6 bases). Germline V gene data show CDR1 as MDHEN and CDR2 as SYDVKM. The CDR3 loop spans 16 amino acids. The V gene lost 6 bases and the J gene lost 3 bases, with 21 bases spanning the gap. This CDR3 is CASSYVGAGFGYEQYF. CDR3 bases: TGTGCCAGCAGCTATGTGGGTGCGGGGTTCGGCTACGAGCAGTACTTC.

The chain uses TRBV9 and TRBJ2-3; 7 bases agree with TRBD2. The CDR3 length is 17 residues. Germline V lookup: CDR1 SGDLS, CDR2 YYNGEE. V lost 0 bases to trimming and J lost 1 base; unmatched junction nucleotides: 8. CDR3 in amino acids: CASSVVGSGVGTDTQYF. The CDR3 DNA is TGTGCCAGCAGCGTAGTGGGCAGCGGGGTGGGCACAGATACGCAGTATTTT.